This TCR beta chain was found in a study of CD4 and CD8 cells across lung adenocarcinoma regions. The patients had localized lung adenocarcinoma, a non-small cell subtype. Each CDR3 protein is one row after TCRdb ran MiXCR on the PCR reads. Among about 8,500 distinct CDR3 sequences listed, 40% to 50% were seen once. There are 13 residues in the CDR3. From germline, CDR1 is WNHNN and CDR2 SYGVQD (reference sequence). The V and J genes are TRBV10-1 and TRBJ2-4, with D perhaps given as TRBD1 or TRBD2 (5 bases each). The J call may be mistaken, given a closer DNA end match to TRBJ2-7. This receptor was taken from a female donor with lung adenocarcinoma. The CD4 and CD8 labels of this study may be unreliable. Sample: CD4+ T cells from the margin of a lung tumor. CDR3: CASSERDRSEQYF. The CDR3 DNA follows: TGCGCCAGCAGTGAACGGGACCGATCCGAGCAGTACTTC.